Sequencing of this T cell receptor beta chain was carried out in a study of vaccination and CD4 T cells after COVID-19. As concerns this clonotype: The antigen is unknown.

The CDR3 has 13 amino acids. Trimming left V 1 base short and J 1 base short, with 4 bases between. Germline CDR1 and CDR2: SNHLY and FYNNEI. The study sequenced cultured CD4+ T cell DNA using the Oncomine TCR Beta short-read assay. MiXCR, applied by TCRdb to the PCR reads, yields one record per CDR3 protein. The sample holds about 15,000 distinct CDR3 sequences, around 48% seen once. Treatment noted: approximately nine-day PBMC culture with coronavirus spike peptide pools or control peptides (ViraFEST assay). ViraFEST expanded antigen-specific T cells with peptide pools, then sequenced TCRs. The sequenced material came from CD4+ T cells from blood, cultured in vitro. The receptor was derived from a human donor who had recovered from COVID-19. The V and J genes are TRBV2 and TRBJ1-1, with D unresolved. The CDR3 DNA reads TGTGCCAGCAGTGAAGAGACGAACACTGAAGCTTTCTTT. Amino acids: CASSEETNTEAFF.